This TCR beta chain was captured in a study of PD-L1 blockade in urothelial cancer. The CDR3 covers 16 residues. Germline trimming cut 2 bases from V and 4 bases from J; bases unmatched to any gene: 7. CDR1 and CDR2 from the germline V gene are SGHRS and YFSETQ. Repertoires were generated with immunoSEQ multiplex PCR, while TCRdb's copy carries only in-frame clones and drops some. The table records roughly 49,000 clones, 70% to 90% of them present only once. Sample time point: pretreatment peripheral blood. For each patient, 1 to 8 samples were obtained, pretreatment and on-treatment. Sample: PBMCs, taken around atezolizumab (anti-PD-L1) treatment. The sequence was obtained from a man aged 55 to 70 with urothelial cancer. The gene calls are TRBV5-1 and TRBJ2-2; 8 nucleotides agree with TRBD1. CDR3 nucleotide sequence: TGCGCCAGCAGCTTTTCGTTTCAGGGGGCCACCGGGGAGCTGTTTTTT. Amino acid sequence: CASSFSFQGATGELFF.